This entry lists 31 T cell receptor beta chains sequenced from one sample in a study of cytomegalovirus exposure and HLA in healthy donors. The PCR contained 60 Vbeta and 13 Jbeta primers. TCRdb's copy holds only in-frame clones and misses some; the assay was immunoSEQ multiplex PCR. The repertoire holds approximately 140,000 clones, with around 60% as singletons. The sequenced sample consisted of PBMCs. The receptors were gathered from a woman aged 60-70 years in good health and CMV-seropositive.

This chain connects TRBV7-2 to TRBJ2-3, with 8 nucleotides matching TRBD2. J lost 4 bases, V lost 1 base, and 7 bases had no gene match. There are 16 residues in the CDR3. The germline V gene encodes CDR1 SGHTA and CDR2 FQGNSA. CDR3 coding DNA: TGTGCCAGCAGCTTAGGACTCGGGAGGGTCTCAGATACGCAGTATTTT. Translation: CASSLGLGRVSDTQYF. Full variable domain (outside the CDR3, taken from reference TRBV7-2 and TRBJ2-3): GAGVSQSPSNKVTEKGKDVELRCDPISGHTALYWYRQSLGQGLEFLIYFQGNSAPDKSGLPSDRFSAERTGGSVSTLTIQRTQQEDSAVYLCASSLGLGRVSDTQYFGPGTRLTVL.

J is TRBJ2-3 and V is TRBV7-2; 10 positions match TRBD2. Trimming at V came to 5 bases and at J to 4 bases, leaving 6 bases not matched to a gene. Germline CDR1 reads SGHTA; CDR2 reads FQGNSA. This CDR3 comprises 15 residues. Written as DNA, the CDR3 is TGTGCCAGCAGCGTATCAGGGACTAGCGCAGATACGCAGTATTTT. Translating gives CASSVSGTSADTQYF.

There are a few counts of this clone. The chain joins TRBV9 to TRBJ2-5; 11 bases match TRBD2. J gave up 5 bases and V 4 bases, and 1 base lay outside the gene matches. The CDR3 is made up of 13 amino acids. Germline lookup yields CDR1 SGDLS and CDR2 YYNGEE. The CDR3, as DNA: TGTGCCAGCAGCTTAGCGGGAGGGGAGACCCAGTACTTC. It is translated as CASSLAGGETQYF.

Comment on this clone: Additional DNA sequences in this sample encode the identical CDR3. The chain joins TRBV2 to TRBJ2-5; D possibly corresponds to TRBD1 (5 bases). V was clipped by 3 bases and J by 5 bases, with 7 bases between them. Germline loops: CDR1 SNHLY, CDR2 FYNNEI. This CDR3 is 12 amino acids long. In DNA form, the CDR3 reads TGTGCCAGCAGTGACAGGGATGAGACCCAGTACTTC. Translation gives CASSDRDETQYF.

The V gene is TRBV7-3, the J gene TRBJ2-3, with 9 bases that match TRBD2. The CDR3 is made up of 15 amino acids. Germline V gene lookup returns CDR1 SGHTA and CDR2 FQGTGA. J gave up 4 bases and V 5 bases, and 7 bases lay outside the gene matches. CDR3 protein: CASSQGSGSPDTQYF. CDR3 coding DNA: TGTGCCAGCAGCCAGGGTAGCGGGAGCCCAGATACGCAGTATTTT.

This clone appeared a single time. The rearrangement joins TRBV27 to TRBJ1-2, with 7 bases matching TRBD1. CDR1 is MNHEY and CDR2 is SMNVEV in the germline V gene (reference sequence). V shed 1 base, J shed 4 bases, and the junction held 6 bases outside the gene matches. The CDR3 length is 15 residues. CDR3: CASSLYAGGLYGYTF. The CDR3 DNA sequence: TGTGCCAGCAGTTTATACGCAGGGGGTCTCTATGGCTACACCTTC.

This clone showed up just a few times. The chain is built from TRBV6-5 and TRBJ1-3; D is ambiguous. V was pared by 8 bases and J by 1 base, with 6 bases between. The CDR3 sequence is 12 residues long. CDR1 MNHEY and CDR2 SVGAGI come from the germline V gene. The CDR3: CASGPSGNTIYF. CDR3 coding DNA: TGTGCCAGCGGCCCGTCTGGAAACACCATATATTTT.

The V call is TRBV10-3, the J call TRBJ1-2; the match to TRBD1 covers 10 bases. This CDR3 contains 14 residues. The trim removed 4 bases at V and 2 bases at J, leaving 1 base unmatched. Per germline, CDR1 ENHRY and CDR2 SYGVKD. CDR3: CAISGDRGNYGYTF. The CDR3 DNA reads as TGTGCCATCAGTGGGGACAGGGGAAACTATGGCTACACCTTC.

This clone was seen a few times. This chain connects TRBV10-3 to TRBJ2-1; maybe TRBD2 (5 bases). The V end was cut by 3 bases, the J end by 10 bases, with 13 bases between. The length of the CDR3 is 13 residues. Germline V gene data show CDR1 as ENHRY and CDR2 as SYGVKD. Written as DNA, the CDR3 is TGTGCCATCAGTGATCCACTAGAGGACGAGCAGTTCTTC. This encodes CAISDPLEDEQFF.

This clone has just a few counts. CDR3 in DNA: TGTGCCAGCAGCCAAGTCGACAGGAGAGCTGAAGCTTTCTTT. Encoded protein: CASSQVDRRAEAFF. This chain links TRBV14 with TRBJ1-1, with a tentative D call TRBD1 (6 bases). V was shortened by 1 base and J by 6 bases, with 12 bases between the two germline ends. The CDR3 runs 14 residues. CDR1 is SGHDN, CDR2 FVKESK, per germline.

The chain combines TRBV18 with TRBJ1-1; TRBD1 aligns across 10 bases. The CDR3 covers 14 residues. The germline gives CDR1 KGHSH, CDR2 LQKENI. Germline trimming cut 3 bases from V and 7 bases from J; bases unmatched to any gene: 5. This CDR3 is CASSPTTGGYEAFF. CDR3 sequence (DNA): TGTGCCAGCTCACCTACGACAGGGGGCTATGAAGCTTTCTTT.

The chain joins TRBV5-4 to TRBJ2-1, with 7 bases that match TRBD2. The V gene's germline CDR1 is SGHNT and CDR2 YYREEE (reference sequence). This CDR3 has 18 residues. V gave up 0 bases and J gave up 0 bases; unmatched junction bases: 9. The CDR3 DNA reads TGTGCCAGCAGCTTGGCGTTGACTAGCCTAAGCTCCTACAATGAGCAGTTCTTC. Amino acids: CASSLALTSLSSYNEQFF.

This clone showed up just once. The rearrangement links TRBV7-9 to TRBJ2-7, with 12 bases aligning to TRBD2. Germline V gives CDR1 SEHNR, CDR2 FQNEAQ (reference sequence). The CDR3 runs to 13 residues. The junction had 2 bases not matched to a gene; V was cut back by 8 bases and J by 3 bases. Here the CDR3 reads CASGLAGNYEQYF. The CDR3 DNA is TGTGCCAGCGGACTAGCGGGGAACTACGAGCAGTACTTC. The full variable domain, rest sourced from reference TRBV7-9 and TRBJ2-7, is DTGVSQNPRHKITKRGQNVTFRCDPISEHNRLYWYRQTLGQGPEFLTYFQNEAQLEKSRLLSDRFSAERPKGSFSTLEIQRTEQGDSAMYLCASGLAGNYEQYFGPGTRLTVT.

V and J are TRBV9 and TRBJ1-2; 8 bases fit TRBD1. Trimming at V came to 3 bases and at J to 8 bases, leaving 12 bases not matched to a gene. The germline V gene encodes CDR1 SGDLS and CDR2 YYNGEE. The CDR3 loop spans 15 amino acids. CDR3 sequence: CASSATWDRPLGYTF. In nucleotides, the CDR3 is TGTGCCAGCAGCGCCACCTGGGACAGGCCTTTGGGCTACACCTTC.

CDR3 bases: TGTGCCAGCAGTCCCCCAGGCCCTAACTATGGCTACACCTTC. It encodes CASSPPGPNYGYTF. This chain uses TRBV28 with TRBJ1-2; D is unresolved. The ends were cut back, 5 bases at V and 0 bases at J, with 10 bases in the middle. CDR1 and CDR2 (germline): MDHEN, SYDVKM. The CDR3 has 14 residues.

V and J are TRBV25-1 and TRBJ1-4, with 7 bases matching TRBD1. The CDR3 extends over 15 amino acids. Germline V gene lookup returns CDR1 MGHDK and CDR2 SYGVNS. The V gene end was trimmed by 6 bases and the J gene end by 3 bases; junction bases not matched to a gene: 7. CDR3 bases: TGTGCCAGCAGGGCCAAGGGGGCTGCTAATGAAAAACTGTTTTTT. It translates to CASRAKGAANEKLFF.

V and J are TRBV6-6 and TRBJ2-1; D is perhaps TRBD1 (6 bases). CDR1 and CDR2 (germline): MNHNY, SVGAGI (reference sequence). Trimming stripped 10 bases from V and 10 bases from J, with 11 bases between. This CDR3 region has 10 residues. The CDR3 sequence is CATRGHEQFF. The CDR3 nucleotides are TGTGCCACCAGGGGACACGAGCAGTTCTTC.

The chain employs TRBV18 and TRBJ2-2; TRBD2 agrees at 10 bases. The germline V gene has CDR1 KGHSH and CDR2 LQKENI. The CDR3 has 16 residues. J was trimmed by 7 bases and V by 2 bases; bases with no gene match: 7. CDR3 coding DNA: TGTGCCAGCTCACCAGTGAGCGGGAGGGCCAGCGGGGAGCTGTTTTTT. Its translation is CASSPVSGRASGELFF.

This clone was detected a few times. The CDR3 is CASSLLLLPGAAGTQETQYF. The CDR3 DNA follows: TGTGCCAGCAGTTTACTGCTACTCCCAGGGGCAGCGGGAACCCAAGAGACCCAGTACTTC. V and J are TRBV28 and TRBJ2-5; tentative D call: TRBD2 (7 bases). The ends were cut back, 2 bases at V and 1 base at J, with 26 bases in the middle. Germline-derived CDR1 and CDR2 are MDHEN and SYDVKM. This CDR3 spans 20 amino acids.

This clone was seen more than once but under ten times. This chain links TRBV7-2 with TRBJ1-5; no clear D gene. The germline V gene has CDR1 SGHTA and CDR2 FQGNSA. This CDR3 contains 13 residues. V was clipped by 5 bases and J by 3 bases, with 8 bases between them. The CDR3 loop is CASSPFINQPQHF. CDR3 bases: TGTGCCAGCAGCCCCTTTATCAATCAGCCCCAGCATTTT. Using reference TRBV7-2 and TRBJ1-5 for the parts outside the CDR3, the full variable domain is GAGVSQSPSNKVTEKGKDVELRCDPISGHTALYWYRQSLGQGLEFLIYFQGNSAPDKSGLPSDRFSAERTGGSVSTLTIQRTQQEDSAVYLCASSPFINQPQHFGDGTRLSIL.

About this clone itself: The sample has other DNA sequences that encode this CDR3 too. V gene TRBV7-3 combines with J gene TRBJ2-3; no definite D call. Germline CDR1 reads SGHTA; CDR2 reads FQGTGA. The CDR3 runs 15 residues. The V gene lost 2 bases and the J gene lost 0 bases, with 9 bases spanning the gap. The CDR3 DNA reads TGTGCCAGCAGCTTAGGCAGATCTAGCACAGATACGCAGTATTTT. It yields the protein CASSLGRSSTDTQYF.

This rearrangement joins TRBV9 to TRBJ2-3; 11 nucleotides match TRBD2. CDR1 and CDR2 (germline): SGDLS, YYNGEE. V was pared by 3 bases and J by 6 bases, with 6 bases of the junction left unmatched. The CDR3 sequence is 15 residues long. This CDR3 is CASSDSGRGMDTQYF. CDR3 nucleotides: TGTGCCAGCAGCGATAGCGGGAGGGGTATGGATACGCAGTATTTT.

The DNA of the CDR3 is TGTGCCAGCAGCCTTCGACTAGCGGACCTCGGAACAGATACGCAGTATTTT. Its translation: CASSLRLADLGTDTQYF. The J gene is TRBJ2-3, the V gene TRBV5-4; 9 nucleotides line up with TRBD2. Losses at the gene ends were 4 bases for V and 3 bases for J; bases not matched to a gene: 12. Germline V CDR1 and CDR2: SGHNT, YYREEE (reference sequence). The CDR3 is made up of 17 amino acids.

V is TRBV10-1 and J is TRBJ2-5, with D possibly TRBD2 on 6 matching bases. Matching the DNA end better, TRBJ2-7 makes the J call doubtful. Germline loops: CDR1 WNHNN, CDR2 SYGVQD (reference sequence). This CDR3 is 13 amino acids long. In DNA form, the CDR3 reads TGCGCCAGCAGTGAGGCGGGGCAGTACGAGCAGTACTTC. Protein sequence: CASSEAGQYEQYF.

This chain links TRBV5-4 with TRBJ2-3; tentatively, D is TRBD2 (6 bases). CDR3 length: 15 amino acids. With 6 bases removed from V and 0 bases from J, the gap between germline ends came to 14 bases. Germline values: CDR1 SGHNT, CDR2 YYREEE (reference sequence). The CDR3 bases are TGTGCCAGCACCAAACCCGGGACTAGCACAGATACGCAGTATTTT. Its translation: CASTKPGTSTDTQYF.

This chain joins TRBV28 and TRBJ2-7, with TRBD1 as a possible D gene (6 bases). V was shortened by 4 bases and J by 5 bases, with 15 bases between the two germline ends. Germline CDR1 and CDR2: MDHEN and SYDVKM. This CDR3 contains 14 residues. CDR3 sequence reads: CASSSRGISDEQYF. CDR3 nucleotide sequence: TGTGCCAGCAGTTCCAGGGGTATCTCGGACGAGCAGTACTTC.

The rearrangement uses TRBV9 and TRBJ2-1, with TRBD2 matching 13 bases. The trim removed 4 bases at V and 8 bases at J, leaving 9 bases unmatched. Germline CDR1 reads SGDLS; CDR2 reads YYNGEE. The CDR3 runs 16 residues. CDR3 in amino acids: CASSPRPGLAGYEQFF. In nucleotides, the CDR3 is TGTGCCAGCAGCCCCCGACCGGGACTAGCGGGGTATGAGCAGTTCTTC.

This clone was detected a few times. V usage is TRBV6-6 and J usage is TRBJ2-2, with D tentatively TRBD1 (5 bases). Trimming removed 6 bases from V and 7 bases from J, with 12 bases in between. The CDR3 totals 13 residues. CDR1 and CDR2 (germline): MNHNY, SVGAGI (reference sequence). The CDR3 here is CASRAQGFGELFF. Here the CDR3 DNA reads TGTGCCAGCAGAGCTCAGGGTTTCGGGGAGCTGTTTTTT.

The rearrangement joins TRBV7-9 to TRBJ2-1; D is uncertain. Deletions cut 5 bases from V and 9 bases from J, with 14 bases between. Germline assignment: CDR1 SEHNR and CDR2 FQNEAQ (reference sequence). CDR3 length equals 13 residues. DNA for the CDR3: TGTGCCAGCAGCCCAAGCCCGACAATTGAGCAGTTCTTC. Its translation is CASSPSPTIEQFF.

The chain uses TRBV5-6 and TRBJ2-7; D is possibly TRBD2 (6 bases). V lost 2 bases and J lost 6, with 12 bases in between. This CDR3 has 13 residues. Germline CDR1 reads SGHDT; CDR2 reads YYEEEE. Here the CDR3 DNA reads TGTGCCAGCAGCTTTCAAGGGGACTTCGAGCAGTACTTC. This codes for CASSFQGDFEQYF.

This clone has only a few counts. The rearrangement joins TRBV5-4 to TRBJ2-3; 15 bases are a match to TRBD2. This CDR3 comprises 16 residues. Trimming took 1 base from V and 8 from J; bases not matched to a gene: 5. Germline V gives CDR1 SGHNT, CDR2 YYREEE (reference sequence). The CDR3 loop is CASSLPGLAGGGTQYF. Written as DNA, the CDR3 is TGTGCCAGCAGCTTGCCTGGACTAGCGGGAGGGGGTACGCAGTATTTT.